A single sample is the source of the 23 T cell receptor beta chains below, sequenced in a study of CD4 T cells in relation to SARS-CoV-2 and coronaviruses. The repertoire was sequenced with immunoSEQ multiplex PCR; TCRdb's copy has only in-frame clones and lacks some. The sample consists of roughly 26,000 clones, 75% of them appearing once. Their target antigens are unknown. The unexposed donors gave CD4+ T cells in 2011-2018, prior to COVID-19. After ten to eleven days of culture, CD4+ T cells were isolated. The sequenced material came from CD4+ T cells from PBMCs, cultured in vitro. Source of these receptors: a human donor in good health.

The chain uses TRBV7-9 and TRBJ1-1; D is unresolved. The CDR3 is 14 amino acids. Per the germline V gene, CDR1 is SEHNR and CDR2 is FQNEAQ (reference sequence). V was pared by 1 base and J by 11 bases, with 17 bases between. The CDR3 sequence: CASSLGWAELDAFF. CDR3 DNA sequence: TGTGCCAGCAGCTTAGGCTGGGCAGAACTTGACGCTTTCTTT.

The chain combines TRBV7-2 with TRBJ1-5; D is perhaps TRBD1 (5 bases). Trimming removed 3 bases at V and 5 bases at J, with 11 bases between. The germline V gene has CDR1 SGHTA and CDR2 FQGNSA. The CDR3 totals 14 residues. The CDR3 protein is CASSFGGRDQPQHF. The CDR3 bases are TGTGCCAGCAGCTTCGGGGGTAGAGATCAGCCCCAGCATTTT.

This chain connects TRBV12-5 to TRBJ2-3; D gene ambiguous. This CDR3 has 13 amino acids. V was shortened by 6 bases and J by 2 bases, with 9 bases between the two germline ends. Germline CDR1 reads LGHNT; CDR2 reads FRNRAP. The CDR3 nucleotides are TGTGCTAGTGGAACGAGCCCCACAGATACGCAGTATTTT. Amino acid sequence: CASGTSPTDTQYF.

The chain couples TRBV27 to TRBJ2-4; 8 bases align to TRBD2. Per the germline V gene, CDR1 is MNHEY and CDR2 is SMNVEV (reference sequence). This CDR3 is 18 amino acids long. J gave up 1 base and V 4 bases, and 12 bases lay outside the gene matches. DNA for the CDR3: TGTGCCAGCAGTTGGGCGGGAGGACTTCGGGGGGCCAAAAACATTCAGTACTTC. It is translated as CASSWAGGLRGAKNIQYF.

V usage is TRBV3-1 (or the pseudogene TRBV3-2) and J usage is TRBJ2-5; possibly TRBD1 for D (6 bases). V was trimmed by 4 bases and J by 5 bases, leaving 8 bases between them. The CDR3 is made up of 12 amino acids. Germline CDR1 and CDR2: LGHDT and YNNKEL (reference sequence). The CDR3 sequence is CASSPQGETQYF. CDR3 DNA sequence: TGTGCCAGCAGCCCGCAGGGGGAGACCCAGTACTTC.

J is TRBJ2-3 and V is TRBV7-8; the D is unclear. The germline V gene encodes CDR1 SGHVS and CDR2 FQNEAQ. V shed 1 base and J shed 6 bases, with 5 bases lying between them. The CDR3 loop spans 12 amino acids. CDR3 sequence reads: CASSLVGDTQYF. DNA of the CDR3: TGTGCCAGCAGCTTAGTTGGCGATACGCAGTATTTT.

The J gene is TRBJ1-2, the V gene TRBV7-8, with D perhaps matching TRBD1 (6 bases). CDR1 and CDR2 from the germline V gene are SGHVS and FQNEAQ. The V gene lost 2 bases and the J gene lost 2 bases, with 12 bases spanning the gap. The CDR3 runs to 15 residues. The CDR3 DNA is TGTGCCAGCAGCTTATGGGGGCGAATAAACTATGGCTACACCTTC. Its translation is CASSLWGRINYGYTF.

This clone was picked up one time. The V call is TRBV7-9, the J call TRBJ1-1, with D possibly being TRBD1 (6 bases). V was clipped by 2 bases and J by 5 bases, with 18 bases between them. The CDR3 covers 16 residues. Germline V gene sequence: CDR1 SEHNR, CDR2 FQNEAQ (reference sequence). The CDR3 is CASSLPPYRVGTEAFF. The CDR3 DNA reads TGTGCCAGCAGCTTACCCCCATACAGGGTGGGGACTGAAGCTTTCTTT.

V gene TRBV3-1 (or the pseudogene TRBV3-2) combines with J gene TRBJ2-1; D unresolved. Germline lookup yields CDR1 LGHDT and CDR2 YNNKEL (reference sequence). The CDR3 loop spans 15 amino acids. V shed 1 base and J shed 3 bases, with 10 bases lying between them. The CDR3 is CASSQVSSFYNEQFF. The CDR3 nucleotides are TGTGCCAGCAGCCAAGTTTCGTCCTTCTACAATGAGCAGTTCTTC.

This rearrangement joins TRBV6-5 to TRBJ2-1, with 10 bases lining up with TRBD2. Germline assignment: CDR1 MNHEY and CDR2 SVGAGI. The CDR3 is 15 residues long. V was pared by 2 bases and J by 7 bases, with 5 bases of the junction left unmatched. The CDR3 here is CASSYPTSGQNEQFF. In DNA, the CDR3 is TGTGCCAGCAGTTACCCGACTAGCGGGCAGAATGAGCAGTTCTTC.

CDR3 protein: CASRPTVTPGYTF. CDR3 nucleotide sequence: TGTGCCAGCAGACCCACAGTGACGCCTGGCTACACCTTC. The V and J genes are TRBV6-5 and TRBJ1-2, with D unresolved. CDR3 length: 13 residues. The V gene's germline CDR1 is MNHEY and CDR2 SVGAGI. Deletions cut 6 bases from V and 7 bases from J, with 15 bases between.

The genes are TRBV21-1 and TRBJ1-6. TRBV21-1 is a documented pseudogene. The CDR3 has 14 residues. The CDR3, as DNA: TGTGCCAGCGTAGGTGGCTCCTATAATTCACCCCTCCACTTT. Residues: CASVGGSYNSPLHF.

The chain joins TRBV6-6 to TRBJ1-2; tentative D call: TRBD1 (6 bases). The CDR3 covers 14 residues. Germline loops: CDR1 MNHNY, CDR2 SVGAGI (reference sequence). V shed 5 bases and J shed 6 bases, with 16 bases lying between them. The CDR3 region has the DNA TGTGCCAGCAGTCCTCAGGTGGGGGGCGATGGCTACACCTTC. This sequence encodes CASSPQVGGDGYTF.

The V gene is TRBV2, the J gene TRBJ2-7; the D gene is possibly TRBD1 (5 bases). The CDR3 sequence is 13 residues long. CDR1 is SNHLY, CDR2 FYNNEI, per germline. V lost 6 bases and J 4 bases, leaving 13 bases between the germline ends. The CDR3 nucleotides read TGTGCCAGCAGACAAAGGCAGGGATACGAGCAGTACTTC. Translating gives CASRQRQGYEQYF.

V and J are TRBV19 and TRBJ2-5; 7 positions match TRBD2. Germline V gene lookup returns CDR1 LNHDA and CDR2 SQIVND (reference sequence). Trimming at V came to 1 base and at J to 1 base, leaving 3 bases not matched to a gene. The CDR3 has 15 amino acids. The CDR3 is CASSIGWGGQETQYF. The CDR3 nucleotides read TGTGCCAGTAGTATAGGATGGGGGGGCCAAGAGACCCAGTACTTC.

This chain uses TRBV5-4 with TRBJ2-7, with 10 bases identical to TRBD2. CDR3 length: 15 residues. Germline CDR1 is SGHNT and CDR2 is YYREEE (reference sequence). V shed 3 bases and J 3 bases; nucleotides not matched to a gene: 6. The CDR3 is CASSSPASGSYEQYF. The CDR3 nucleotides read TGTGCCAGCAGCTCCCCTGCTAGCGGGAGCTACGAGCAGTACTTC.

The DNA of the CDR3 is TGTGCCAGCAGCTCCGGACTAGCGGGAGGTTCCGATACGCAGTATTTT. Its protein product is CASSSGLAGGSDTQYF. V usage is TRBV7-2 and J usage is TRBJ2-3, with 14 bases lining up with TRBD2. The junction had 6 bases not matched to a gene; V was cut back by 4 bases and J by 6 bases. Germline V gene data show CDR1 as SGHTA and CDR2 as FQGNSA. This CDR3 is 16 amino acids long.

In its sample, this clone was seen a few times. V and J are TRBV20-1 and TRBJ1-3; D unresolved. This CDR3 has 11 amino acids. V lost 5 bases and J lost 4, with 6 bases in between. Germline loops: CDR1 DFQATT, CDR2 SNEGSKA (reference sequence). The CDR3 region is CSADIGNTIYF. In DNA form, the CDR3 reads TGCAGTGCTGATATCGGAAACACCATATATTTT.

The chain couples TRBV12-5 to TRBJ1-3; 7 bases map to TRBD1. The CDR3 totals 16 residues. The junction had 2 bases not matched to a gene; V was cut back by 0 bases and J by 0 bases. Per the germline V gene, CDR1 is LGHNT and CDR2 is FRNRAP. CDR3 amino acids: CASGLVQGISGNTIYF. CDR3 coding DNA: TGTGCTAGTGGTTTGGTACAGGGGATCTCTGGAAACACCATATATTTT.

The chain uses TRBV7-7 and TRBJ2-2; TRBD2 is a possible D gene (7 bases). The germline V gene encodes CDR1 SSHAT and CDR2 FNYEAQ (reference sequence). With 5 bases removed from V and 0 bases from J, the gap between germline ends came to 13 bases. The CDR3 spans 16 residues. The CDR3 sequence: CASSGGARPNTGELFF. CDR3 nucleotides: TGTGCCAGCAGCGGGGGGGCCCGACCGAACACCGGGGAGCTGTTTTTT.

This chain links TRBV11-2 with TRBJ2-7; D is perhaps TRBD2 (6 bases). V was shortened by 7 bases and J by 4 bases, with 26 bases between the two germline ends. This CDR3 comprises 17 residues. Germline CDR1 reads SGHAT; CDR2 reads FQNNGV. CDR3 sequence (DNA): TGTGCCAGCATAGGACTAAAAGGGGTAACAATCCCGTACGAGCAGTACTTC. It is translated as CASIGLKGVTIPYEQYF.

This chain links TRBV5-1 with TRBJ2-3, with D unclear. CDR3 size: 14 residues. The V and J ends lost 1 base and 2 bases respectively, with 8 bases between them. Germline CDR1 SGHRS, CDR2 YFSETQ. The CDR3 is CASSLSAHTDTQYF. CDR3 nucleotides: TGCGCCAGCAGCTTGTCCGCCCACACAGATACGCAGTATTTT.

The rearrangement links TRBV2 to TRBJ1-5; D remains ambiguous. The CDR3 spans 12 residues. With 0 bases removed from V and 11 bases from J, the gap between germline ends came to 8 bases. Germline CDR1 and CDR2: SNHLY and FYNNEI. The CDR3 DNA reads TGTGCCAGCAGTGAAGCGGCTGACACCCAGCATTTT. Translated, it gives CASSEAADTQHF.